The 17 T cell receptor beta chains given below trace back to one sample, sequenced in a study of T cells in Graves' hyperthyroidism and ophthalmopathy (dated by TCRdb to the late 2010s). Library prep was done by multiplex PCR. Instrument on record: Illumina HiSeq 2000. Amplification of TCR beta CDR3 regions was carried out from RNA transcripts. The TCR CDR3 was subjected to a first round of RT-PCR using the HTBI primer set and the Qiagen OneStep RT-PCR kit. TCRdb cleaned the public reads at Q25 with fastp, built clones with MiXCR and kept in-frame beta chains. Every distinct CDR3 protein forms one entry, paired with its most common genes and DNA. This sample has roughly 260,000 distinct CDR3 sequences in its table, and roughly 14% of those were observed once. 13% of the sample rests with the top ten. The sample consisted of blood. The receptors derive from a woman aged 40 to 50 with Graves' hyperthyroidism that later progressed to Graves' ophthalmopathy.

This clonotype was detected a few times. The chain combines TRBV28 with TRBJ1-2; D is ambiguous. The length of the CDR3 is 12 residues. Trimming stripped 5 bases from V and 4 bases from J, with 8 bases between. Germline CDR1 MDHEN, CDR2 SYDVKM. The CDR3 spells CASSPPGYGYTF. CDR3 nucleotide sequence: TGTGCCAGCAGTCCCCCAGGCTATGGCTACACCTTC.

The V and J genes are TRBV10-3 and TRBJ2-3, with 8 bases aligning to TRBD1. CDR1 ENHRY and CDR2 SYGVKD come from the germline V gene. The CDR3 runs to 13 residues. Trimming took 11 bases from V and 0 from J; bases not matched to a gene: 4. The CDR3 spells CAYGQGSTDTQYF. The DNA of the CDR3 is TGTGCCTACGGACAGGGAAGCACAGATACGCAGTATTTT.

This clonotype was counted only a few times. The chain has TRBV5-8 and TRBJ2-7, with TRBD2 matching 11 bases. CDR1 and CDR2 from the germline V gene are SGHTS and YDEGEE. V lost 3 bases and J lost 3; bases outside the gene matches: 8. The CDR3 totals 16 residues. CDR3 DNA: TGTGCCAGCAGCTCAGGGACTAGCGGCCTCATCTACGAGCAGTACTTC. Translated, it gives CASSSGTSGLIYEQYF.

The chain uses TRBV6-5 and TRBJ1-2; D gene ambiguous. Deletions cut 0 bases from V and 5 bases from J, with 7 bases between. CDR3 length equals 13 residues. The germline V gene encodes CDR1 MNHEY and CDR2 SVGAGI. The CDR3 sequence: CASSYSNEYGYTF. For the CDR3, the DNA is TGTGCCAGCAGTTACTCGAATGAGTATGGCTACACCTTC.

This clonotype has ten or more counts. The CDR3 spells CASSYGRSTDTQYF. The CDR3 nucleotides are TGTGCCAGCAGTTACGGGCGGAGCACAGATACGCAGTATTTT. The rearrangement joins TRBV6-5 to TRBJ2-3; D unclear. Trimming stripped 2 bases from V and 0 bases from J, with 6 bases between. The CDR3 totals 14 residues. Germline V gene sequence: CDR1 MNHEY, CDR2 SVGAGI.

Concerning this clonotype: At one of its ends the junction is not consistent with the germline gene, which may arise from a read error. The chain carries TRBV12-3 or TRBV12-4 and TRBJ2-2, with D perhaps being TRBD1 or TRBD2 (5 bases each). This CDR3 comprises 16 residues. CDR3 DNA: TGTGCCAACCTAACGGGGTCAGGGATGAACAACGGGGAGCTGTTTTTT. It encodes CANLTGSGMNNGELFF.

In this sample, this clonotype turned up many times. V and J are TRBV19 and TRBJ1-2; D is unresolved. V lost 8 bases to trimming and J lost 5 bases, with 12 bases between them. The CDR3 is made up of 12 amino acids. Germline V lookup: CDR1 LNHDA, CDR2 SQIVND (reference sequence). Here the CDR3 reads CASRSEEYGYTF. In DNA form, the CDR3 reads TGTGCCAGTCGTTCCGAAGAGTATGGCTACACCTTC.

The rearrangement uses TRBV2 and TRBJ1-1; D uncertain. CDR3 length: 16 amino acids. The ends were cut back, 2 bases at V and 7 bases at J, with 20 bases in the middle. CDR1 is SNHLY, CDR2 FYNNEI, per germline. As DNA, the CDR3 is TGTGCCAGCAGTGAACTCGGGAGCGGGAGGGTTGGTGAAGCTTTCTTT. Residues: CASSELGSGRVGEAFF.

On this clonotype: This may come from a read error, since a much larger clone is one base off. The missing conserved phenylalanine or tryptophan at the end of this CDR3 makes a read error likely. The chain carries TRBV7-9 and TRBJ2-1; 8 bases map to TRBD2. The germline V gene has CDR1 SEHNR and CDR2 FQNEAQ (reference sequence). This CDR3 is built from 15 residues. The DNA of the CDR3 is TGTGCTAGCGCTACTCTAGCGGGTTATAACAATGAGCAGTTCGTC. Translating it yields CASATLAGYNNEQFV.

In this sample, this clonotype turned up a few times. V gene TRBV5-1 combines with J gene TRBJ2-3, with 7 positions matching TRBD2. The V and J ends lost 4 bases and 1 base, in that order; junction bases with no gene match: 6. Germline V gene data show CDR1 as SGHRS and CDR2 as YFSETQ. The CDR3 is 15 amino acids. The CDR3 DNA reads TGCGCCAGCAGCGTGGTCCTAGCGGGCACAGATACGCAGTATTTT. Translation: CASSVVLAGTDTQYF.

This clonotype was detected ten times or more. This chain connects TRBV28 to TRBJ1-4; 8 bases are a match to TRBD1. Germline trimming cut 6 bases from V and 4 bases from J; bases unmatched to any gene: 7. This CDR3 spans 15 amino acids. Germline V CDR1 and CDR2: MDHEN, SYDVKM. CDR3 bases: TGTGCCAGCAGAAAAGACAGGGGCGGTAATGAAAAACTGTTTTTT. Translated: CASRKDRGGNEKLFF.

This clonotype has at least ten counts. The chain combines TRBV5-1 with TRBJ1-4; 8 bases map to TRBD1. Germline CDR1 reads SGHRS; CDR2 reads YFSETQ. The CDR3 runs 17 residues. Trimming removed 2 bases from V and 2 bases from J; junction bases left unmatched: 8. The CDR3 is CASSLGQGGDTNEKLFF. The CDR3 nucleotides are TGCGCCAGCAGCTTAGGACAGGGAGGAGATACTAATGAAAAACTGTTTTTT.

In its sample, this clonotype was seen a few times. The gene calls are TRBV4-1 and TRBJ1-2, with 10 nucleotides matching TRBD1. This CDR3 has 16 amino acids. The V and J ends lost 1 base and 4 bases, in that order; junction bases with no gene match: 6. CDR1 and CDR2 from the germline V gene are MGHRA and YSYEKL. CDR3 amino acids: CASSQAGTGEGYGYTF. DNA for the CDR3: TGCGCCAGCAGCCAAGCGGGGACAGGGGAGGGCTATGGCTACACCTTC.

The V and J genes are TRBV6-1 and TRBJ1-4, with TRBD1 matching over 12 bases. CDR1 is MNHNS and CDR2 is SASEGT in the germline V gene. The CDR3 contains 15 residues. Trimming took 8 bases from V and 8 from J; bases not matched to a gene: 9. CDR3: CASGGQGAEGEKLFF. The CDR3 bases are TGTGCCAGCGGGGGACAGGGGGCCGAGGGAGAAAAACTGTTTTTT.

Many counts were recorded for this clonotype. J is TRBJ2-7 and V is TRBV7-9, with D unclear. The germline V gene has CDR1 SEHNR and CDR2 FQNEAQ (reference sequence). Trimming cost V 1 base and J 4 bases, with 5 bases left between them. This CDR3 contains 12 residues. In nucleotides, the CDR3 is TGTGCCAGCAGCTTAGAATTTTACGAGCAGTACTTC. Encoded protein: CASSLEFYEQYF.

This clonotype has a count of ten or more. The chain links TRBV7-2 to TRBJ2-1; TRBD2 might be the D (6 bases). Per germline, CDR1 SGHTA and CDR2 FQGNSA. The CDR3 totals 13 residues. Trimming pared 3 bases from V and 12 bases from J, leaving 15 bases between. The CDR3 protein is CASSLGLTRGQFF. For the CDR3, the DNA is TGTGCCAGCAGCTTGGGCTTGACTAGAGGGCAGTTCTTC.

This clonotype was detected only a few times. V is TRBV7-9 and J is TRBJ1-2; D unresolved. Trimming cost V 1 base and J 0 bases, with 9 bases left between them. Germline V gene lookup returns CDR1 SEHNR and CDR2 FQNEAQ (reference sequence). The CDR3 sequence is 15 residues long. The CDR3 sequence: CASSLGSLANYGYTF. CDR3 coding DNA: TGTGCCAGCAGCTTAGGTTCGTTAGCTAACTATGGCTACACCTTC.